This T cell receptor beta chain was captured by sequencing in a study of metastatic and nonmetastatic thyroid tumors. Study-wide background: From malignant and benign thyroid patients, repertoires in blood and in tumor or nodule tissue were compared.

This clone has at least ten counts. How the authors handled the data: Differences in CDR3 between clinicopathological groups were drawn on to build a classifier intended to discriminate distant-metastatic papillary thyroid cancer patients. TCRdb reanalyzed the PCR reads via MiXCR. What appears here as the V and J calls and clone size reflects TCRdb's work, not the paper's. The sample contains about 27,000 clones, roughly 15% of which appear only once. Not a single patient had been given any form of treatment at any point before undergoing thyroid surgery. The junction had 6 bases not matched to a gene; V was cut back by 7 bases and J by 0 bases. CDR1 SGHDN and CDR2 FVKESK come from the germline V gene. This CDR3 comprises 15 residues.

The sequenced sample consisted of blood. This chain links TRBV14 with TRBJ1-5; 7 nucleotides align to TRBD1. The receptor was derived from a male donor with papillary thyroid cancer or a benign thyroid nodule (not recorded which). Some clones in this sample may be carry-over from other donors' samples. Here the CDR3 DNA reads TGTGCCAGCAAGGGGACAGTTTATAGCAATCAGCCCCAGCATTTT. Its translation: CASKGTVYSNQPQHF.